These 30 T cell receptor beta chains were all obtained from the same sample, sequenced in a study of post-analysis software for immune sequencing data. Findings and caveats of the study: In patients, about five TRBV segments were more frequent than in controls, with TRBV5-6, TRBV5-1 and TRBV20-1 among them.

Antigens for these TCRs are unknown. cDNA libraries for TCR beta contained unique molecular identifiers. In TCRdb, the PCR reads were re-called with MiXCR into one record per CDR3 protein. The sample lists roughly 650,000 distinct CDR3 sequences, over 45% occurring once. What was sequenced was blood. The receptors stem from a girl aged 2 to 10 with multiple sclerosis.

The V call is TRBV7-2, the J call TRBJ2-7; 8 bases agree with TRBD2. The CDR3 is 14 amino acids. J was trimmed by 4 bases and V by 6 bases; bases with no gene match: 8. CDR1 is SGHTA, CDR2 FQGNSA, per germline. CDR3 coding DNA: TGTGCCAGCAGGACCGGGGGGGGAAATTACGAGCAGTACTTC. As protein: CASRTGGGNYEQYF.

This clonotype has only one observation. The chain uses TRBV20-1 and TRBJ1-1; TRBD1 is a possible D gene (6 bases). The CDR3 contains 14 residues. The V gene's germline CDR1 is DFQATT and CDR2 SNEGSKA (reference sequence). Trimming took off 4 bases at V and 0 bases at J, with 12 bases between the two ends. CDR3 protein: CSATLGGVNTEAFF. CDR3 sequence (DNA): TGCAGTGCTACCCTGGGGGGCGTGAACACTGAAGCTTTCTTT.

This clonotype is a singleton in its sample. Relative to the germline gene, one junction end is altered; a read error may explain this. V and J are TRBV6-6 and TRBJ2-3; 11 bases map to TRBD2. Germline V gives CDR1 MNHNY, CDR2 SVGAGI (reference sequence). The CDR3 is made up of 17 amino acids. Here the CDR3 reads CASSYSLAGVGTDTRYF. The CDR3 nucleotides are TGTGCCAGCAGTTACTCACTAGCGGGGGTGGGCACAGATACGCGGTATTTT.

DNA of the CDR3: TGCGCCAGCAGCTTGGGAGATAGCGGGAACTACGAGCAGTACTTC. Translating gives CASSLGDSGNYEQYF. The V call is TRBV5-1, the J call TRBJ2-7, with TRBD2 identical over 8 bases. The V and J ends lost 0 bases and 3 bases, in that order; junction bases with no gene match: 5. CDR3 length: 15 residues. Germline V gene sequence: CDR1 SGHRS, CDR2 YFSETQ. Full variable domain (remainder filled in from reference TRBV5-1 and TRBJ2-7): KAGVTQTPRYLIKTRGQQVTLSCSPISGHRSVSWYQQTPGQGLQFLFEYFSETQRNKGNFPGRFSGRQFSNSRSEMNVSTLELGDSALYLCASSLGDSGNYEQYFGPGTRLTVT.

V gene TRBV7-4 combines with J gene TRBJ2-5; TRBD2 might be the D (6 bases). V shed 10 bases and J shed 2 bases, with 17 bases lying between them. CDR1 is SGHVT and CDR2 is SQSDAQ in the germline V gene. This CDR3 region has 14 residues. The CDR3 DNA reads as TGTGCCATGCTAACGGAGGGCCGGCAAGAGACCCAGTACTTC. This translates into CAMLTEGRQETQYF.

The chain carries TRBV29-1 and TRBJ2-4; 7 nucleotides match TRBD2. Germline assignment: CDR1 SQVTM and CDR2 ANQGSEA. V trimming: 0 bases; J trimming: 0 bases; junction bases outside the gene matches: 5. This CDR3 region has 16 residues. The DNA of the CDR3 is TGCAGCGTTGAAGATCCGGGACTAATAGCCAAAAACATTCAGTACTTC. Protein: CSVEDPGLIAKNIQYF.

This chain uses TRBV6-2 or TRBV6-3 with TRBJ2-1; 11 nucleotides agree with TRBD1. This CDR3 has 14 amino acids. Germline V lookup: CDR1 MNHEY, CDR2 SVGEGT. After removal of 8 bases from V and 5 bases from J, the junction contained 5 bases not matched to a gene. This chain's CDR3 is CASGQGAVDNEQFF. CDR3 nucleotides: TGTGCCAGCGGACAGGGGGCAGTGGACAATGAGCAGTTCTTC.

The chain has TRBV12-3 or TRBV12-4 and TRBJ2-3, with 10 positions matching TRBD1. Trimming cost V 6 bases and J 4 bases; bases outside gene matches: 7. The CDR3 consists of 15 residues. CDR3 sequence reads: CASSPLGQGADTQYF. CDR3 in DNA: TGTGCCAGCAGCCCACTTGGACAGGGGGCAGATACGCAGTATTTT.

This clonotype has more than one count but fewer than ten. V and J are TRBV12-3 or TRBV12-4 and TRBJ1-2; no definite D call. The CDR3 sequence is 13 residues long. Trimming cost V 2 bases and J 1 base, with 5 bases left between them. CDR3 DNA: TGTGCCAGCAGTTTACTCAGTAACTATGGCTACACCTTC. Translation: CASSLLSNYGYTF.

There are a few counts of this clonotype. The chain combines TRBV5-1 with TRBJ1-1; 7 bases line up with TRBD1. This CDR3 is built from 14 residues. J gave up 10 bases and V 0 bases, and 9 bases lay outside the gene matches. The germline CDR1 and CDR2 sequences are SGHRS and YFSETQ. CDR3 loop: CASSLGTGSLGAFF. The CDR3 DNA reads TGCGCCAGCAGCTTGGGGACAGGAAGCTTAGGAGCTTTCTTT.

The CDR3 DNA sequence: TGCAGCGTTTCCGGGACACCTATGAACACTGAAGCTTTCTTT. It translates to CSVSGTPMNTEAFF. The chain employs TRBV29-1 and TRBJ1-1; D may be TRBD1 (6 bases). The CDR3 covers 14 residues. Deletions cut 5 bases from V and 0 bases from J, with 13 bases between. Germline loops: CDR1 SQVTM, CDR2 ANQGSEA.

CDR3: CASSPGPNGDEQFF. Written as DNA, the CDR3 is TGTGCCAGCAGCCCCGGCCCCAATGGGGATGAGCAGTTCTTC. V is TRBV7-9 and J is TRBJ2-1; D not resolved. The V end was cut by 5 bases, the J end by 8 bases, with 16 bases between. CDR1 and CDR2 (germline): SEHNR, FQNEAQ (reference sequence). The CDR3 consists of 14 residues. The full variable domain, completed using reference TRBV7-9 and TRBJ2-1, is DTGVSQNPRHKITKRGQNVTFRCDPISEHNRLYWYRQTLGQGPEFLTYFQNEAQLEKSRLLSDRFSAERPKGSFSTLEIQRTEQGDSAMYLCASSPGPNGDEQFFGPGTRLTVL.

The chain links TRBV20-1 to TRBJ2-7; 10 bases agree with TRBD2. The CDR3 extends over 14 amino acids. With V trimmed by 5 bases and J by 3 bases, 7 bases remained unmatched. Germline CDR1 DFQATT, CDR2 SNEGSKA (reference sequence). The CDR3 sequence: CSAPGLADDYEQYF. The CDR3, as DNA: TGCAGTGCTCCAGGACTAGCGGACGACTACGAGCAGTACTTC.

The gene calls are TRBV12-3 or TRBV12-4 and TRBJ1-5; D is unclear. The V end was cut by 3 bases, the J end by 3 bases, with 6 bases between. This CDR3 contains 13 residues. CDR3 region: CASSFIDNQPQHF. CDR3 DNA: TGTGCCAGCAGTTTCATAGACAATCAGCCCCAGCATTTT.

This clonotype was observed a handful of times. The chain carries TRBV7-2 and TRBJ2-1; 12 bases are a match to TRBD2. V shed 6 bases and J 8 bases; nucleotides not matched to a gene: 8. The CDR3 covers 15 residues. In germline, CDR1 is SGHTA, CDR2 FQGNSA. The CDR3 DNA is TGTGCCAGCAGTCAACAGACTAGCGGGGGTTATGAGCAGTTCTTC. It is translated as CASSQQTSGGYEQFF.

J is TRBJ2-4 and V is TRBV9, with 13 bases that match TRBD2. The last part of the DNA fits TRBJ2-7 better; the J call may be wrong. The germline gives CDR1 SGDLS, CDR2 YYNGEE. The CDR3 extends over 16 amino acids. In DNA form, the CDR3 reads TGTGCCAGCAGCGCAGGGACTAGCGGGGCCCTCTACGAGCAGTACTTC. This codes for CASSAGTSGALYEQYF.

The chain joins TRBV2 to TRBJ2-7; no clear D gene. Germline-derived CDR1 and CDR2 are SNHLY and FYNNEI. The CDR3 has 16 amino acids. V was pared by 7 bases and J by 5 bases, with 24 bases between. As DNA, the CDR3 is TGTGCCAGCATTACTAACCGGGCCAACCTGGCGAACGAGCAGTACTTC. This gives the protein CASITNRANLANEQYF.

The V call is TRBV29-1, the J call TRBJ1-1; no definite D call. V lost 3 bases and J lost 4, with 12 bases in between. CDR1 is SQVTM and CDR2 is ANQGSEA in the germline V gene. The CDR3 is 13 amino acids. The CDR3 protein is CSVEGLGPTEAFF. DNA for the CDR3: TGCAGCGTTGAGGGTCTCGGACCCACTGAAGCTTTCTTT.

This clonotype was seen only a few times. CDR3 residues: CASSQDGAGVAKNIQYF. CDR3 nucleotides: TGCGCCAGCAGCCAAGACGGAGCTGGGGTAGCCAAAAACATTCAGTACTTC. The chain has TRBV4-3 and TRBJ2-4; no definite D call. Trimming stripped 0 bases from V and 0 bases from J, with 12 bases between. Germline V lookup: CDR1 LGHNA, CDR2 YSLEER. The CDR3 has 17 residues.

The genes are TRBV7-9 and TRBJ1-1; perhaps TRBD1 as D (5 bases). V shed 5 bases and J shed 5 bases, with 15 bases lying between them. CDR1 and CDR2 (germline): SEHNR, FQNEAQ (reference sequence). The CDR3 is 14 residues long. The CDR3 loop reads CASSPSGGGTEAFF. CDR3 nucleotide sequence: TGTGCCAGCAGCCCTTCCGGGGGGGGGACTGAAGCTTTCTTT.

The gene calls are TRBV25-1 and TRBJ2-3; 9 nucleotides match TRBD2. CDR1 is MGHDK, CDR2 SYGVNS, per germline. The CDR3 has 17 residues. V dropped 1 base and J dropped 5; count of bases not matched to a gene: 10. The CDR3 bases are TGTGCCAGCAGTGAATCACGGGCGGGGGGGCTGTTAGATACGCAGTATTTT. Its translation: CASSESRAGGLLDTQYF.

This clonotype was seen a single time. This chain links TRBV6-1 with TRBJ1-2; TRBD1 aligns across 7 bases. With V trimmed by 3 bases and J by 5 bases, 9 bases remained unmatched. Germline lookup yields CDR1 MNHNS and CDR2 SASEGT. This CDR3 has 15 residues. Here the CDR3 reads CASSDDPGTVYGYTF. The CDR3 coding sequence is TGTGCCAGCAGTGACGACCCAGGGACAGTTTATGGCTACACCTTC.

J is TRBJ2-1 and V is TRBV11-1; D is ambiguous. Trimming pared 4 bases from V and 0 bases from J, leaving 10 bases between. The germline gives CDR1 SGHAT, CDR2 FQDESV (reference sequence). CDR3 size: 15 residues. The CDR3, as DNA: TGTGCCAGCAGCTGGTCTTGGGTCTCCTACAATGAGCAGTTCTTC. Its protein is CASSWSWVSYNEQFF.

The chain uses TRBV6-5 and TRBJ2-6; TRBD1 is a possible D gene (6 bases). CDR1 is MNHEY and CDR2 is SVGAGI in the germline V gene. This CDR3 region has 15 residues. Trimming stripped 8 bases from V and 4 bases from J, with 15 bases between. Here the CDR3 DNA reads TGTGCCAGCTGGGCCTCCCAGGGGGGGGCCAACGTCCTGACTTTC. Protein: CASWASQGGANVLTF.

The CDR3 nucleotides are TGTGCCATCAGTCAAATAATAACCGGGGCGCCGGAAGACAAGGGTGAGCAGTTCTTC. As protein: CAISQIITGAPEDKGEQFF. The chain uses TRBV10-3 and TRBJ2-1, with D possibly being TRBD1 or TRBD2 (5 bases each). The CDR3 consists of 19 residues. Germline V lookup: CDR1 ENHRY, CDR2 SYGVKD. V was trimmed by 5 bases and J by 9 bases, leaving 32 bases between them.

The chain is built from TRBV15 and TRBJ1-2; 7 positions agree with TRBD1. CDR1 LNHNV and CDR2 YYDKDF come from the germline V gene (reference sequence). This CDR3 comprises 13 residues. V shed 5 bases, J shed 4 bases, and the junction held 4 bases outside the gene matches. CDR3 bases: TGTGCCACCAGCGGATGGGACAGCTATGGCTACACCTTC. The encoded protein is CATSGWDSYGYTF.

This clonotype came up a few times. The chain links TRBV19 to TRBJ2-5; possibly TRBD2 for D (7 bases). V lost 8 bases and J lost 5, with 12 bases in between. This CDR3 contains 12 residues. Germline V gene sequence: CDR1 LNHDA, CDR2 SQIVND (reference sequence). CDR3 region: CASLGGGETQYF. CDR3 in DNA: TGTGCCAGTCTAGGGGGGGGCGAGACCCAGTACTTC.

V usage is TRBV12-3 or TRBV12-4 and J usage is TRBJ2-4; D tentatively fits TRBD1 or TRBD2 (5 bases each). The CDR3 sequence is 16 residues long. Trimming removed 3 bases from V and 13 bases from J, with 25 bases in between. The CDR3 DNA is TGTGCCAGCAGTTTTACAGGTGGAGGCAGAAGCTACGCGCAGTACTTC. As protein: CASSFTGGGRSYAQYF.

The CDR3 sequence is CASSITTGGTEAFF. CDR3 DNA: TGTGCCAGCAGCATCACCACAGGGGGCACTGAAGCTTTCTTT. The genes are TRBV6-5 and TRBJ1-1, with 8 bases that match TRBD1. Unmatched junction bases numbered 7, after V lost 6 bases and J lost 4 bases. The germline V gene encodes CDR1 MNHEY and CDR2 SVGAGI. The CDR3 has 14 amino acids.

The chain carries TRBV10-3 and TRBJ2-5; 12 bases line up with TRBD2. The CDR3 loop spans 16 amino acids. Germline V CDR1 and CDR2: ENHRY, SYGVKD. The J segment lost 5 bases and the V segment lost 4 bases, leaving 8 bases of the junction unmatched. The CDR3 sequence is CAISASGRAMGETQYF. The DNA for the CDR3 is TGTGCCATCAGTGCTAGCGGGAGGGCCATGGGGGAGACCCAGTACTTC.